This TCR beta chain derives from a study of blood T cell repertoires in COVID-19. Looking at the study overall: Samples of COVID-19 (acute and convalescent) were obtained from the United States, Italy and Spain. T cells, B-cell-depleted T cells, or PBMCs supplied cDNA or gDNA.

Per the germline V gene, CDR1 is MNHEY and CDR2 is SMNVEV (reference sequence). This CDR3 is built from 17 residues. The J segment lost 6 bases and the V segment lost 2 bases, leaving 14 bases of the junction unmatched. As handled by the study authors: Amplified reference gene primers provided the basis for estimating nucleated cell counts. This table comes from immunoSEQ multiplex PCR, and its TCRdb copy is limited to in-frame clones, with some not included. V and J calls and clone size are given by that table; D and trimming were obtained from the DNA. The table has a few hundred thousand clones, about 88% seen once; the top ten hold approximately 12%.

Sequences were obtained from peripheral blood. V gene TRBV27 combines with J gene TRBJ1-2, with 8 bases matching TRBD1. This clonotype was obtained from a woman aged 60-70 years with acute or convalescent COVID-19. The CDR3 spells CASSLDQGDRGSNGYTF. The CDR3 nucleotides read TGTGCCAGCAGTTTAGATCAGGGCGACAGGGGTTCCAATGGCTACACCTTC.